This entry describes one T cell receptor (beta chain). The data were obtained in a study of T cell repertoires in aging, cancer and after chemotherapy. Peripheral blood genomic DNA, not sorted cells or RNA, was the template. Multiplex touch-down PCR with TRB-A/B primers amplified rearranged V-D-J TRB sequences. TCRdb re-called the multiplex PCR reads with MiXCR, one entry per CDR3 protein. The sample gives over 4,500 distinct CDR3 sequences, 40% to 60% of which show up once; 28% is in the top ten. V was pared by 4 bases and J by 6 bases, with 10 bases of the junction left unmatched. Germline V lookup: CDR1 SGHNT, CDR2 YYREEE (reference sequence). The CDR3 runs 15 residues.

The clonotype was recovered from a human donor in good health. Sequencing was carried out using blood. This chain links TRBV5-4 with TRBJ1-3; 7 bases are shared with TRBD1. The CDR3 DNA reads as TGTGCCAGCAGCCCGTCGACAGGGTTTACAAACACCATATATTTT. Its protein is CASSPSTGFTNTIYF.